The following is a TCR beta chain sequence with its context. The data belong to a study of blood T cell repertoires in COVID-19. For the study at large: The United States, Italy and Spain provided the acute and convalescent COVID-19 samples. The analysed material was cDNA or gDNA that came from T cells, B-cell-depleted T cells, or PBMCs.

This table comes from immunoSEQ multiplex PCR, and its TCRdb copy is limited to in-frame clones, with some not included. The sample records roughly 200,000 clones, over 75% being singletons. This CDR3 is 15 amino acids long. Germline V gene sequence: CDR1 KGHSH, CDR2 LQKENI. V was pared by 5 bases and J by 7 bases, with 20 bases between. The receptor's source is a woman over 75 with active or convalescent COVID-19. The sequenced sample consisted of peripheral blood. The genes are TRBV18 and TRBJ1-2; TRBD1 is a possible D gene (5 bases). CDR3 region: CASSEQPQNRGGYTF. The DNA of the CDR3 is TGTGCCAGCTCAGAACAGCCCCAAAATAGGGGTGGCTACACCTTC.